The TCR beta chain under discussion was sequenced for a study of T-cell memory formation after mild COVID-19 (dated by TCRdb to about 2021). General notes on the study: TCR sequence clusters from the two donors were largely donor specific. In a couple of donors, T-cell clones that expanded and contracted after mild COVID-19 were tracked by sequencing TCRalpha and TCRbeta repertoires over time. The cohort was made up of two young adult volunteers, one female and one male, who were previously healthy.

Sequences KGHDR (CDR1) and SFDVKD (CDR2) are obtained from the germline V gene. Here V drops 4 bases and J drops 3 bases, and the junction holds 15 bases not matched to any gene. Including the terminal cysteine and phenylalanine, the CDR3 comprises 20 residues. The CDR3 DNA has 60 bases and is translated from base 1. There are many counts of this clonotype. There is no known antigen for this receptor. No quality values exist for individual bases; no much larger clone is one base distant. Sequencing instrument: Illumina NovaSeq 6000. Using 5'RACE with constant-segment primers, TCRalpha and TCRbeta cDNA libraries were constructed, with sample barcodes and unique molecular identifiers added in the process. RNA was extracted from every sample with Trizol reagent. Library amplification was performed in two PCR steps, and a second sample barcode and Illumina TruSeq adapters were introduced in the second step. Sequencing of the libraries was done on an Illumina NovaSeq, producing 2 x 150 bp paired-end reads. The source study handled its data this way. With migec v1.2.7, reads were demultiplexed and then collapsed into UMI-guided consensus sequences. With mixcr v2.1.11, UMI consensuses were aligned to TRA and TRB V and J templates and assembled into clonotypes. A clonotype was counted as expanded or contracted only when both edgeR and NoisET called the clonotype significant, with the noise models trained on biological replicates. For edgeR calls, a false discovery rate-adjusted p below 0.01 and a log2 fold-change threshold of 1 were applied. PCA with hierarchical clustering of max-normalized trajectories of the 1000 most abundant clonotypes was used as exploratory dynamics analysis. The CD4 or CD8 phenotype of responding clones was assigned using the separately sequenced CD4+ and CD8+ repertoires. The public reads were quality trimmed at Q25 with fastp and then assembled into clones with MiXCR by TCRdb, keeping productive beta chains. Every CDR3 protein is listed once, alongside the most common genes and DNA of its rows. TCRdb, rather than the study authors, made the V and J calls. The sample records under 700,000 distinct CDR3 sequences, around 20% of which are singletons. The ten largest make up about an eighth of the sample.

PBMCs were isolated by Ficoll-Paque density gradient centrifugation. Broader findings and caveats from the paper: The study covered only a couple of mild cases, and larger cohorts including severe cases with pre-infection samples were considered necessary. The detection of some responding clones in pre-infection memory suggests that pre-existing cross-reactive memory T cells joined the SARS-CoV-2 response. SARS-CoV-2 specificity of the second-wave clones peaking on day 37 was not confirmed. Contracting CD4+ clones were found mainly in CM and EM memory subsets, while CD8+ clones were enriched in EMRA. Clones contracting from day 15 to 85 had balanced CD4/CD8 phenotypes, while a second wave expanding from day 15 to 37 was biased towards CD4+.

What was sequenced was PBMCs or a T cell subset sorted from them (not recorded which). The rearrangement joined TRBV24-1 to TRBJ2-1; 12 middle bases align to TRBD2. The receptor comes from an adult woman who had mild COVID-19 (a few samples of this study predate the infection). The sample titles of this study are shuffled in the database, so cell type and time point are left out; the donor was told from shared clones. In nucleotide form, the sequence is TGTGCCACCAGTGACCCCTCCCTGACTAGCGGGAGTTCGTACTACAATGAGCAGTTCTTC. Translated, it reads CATSDPSLTSGSSYYNEQFF.